This T cell receptor beta chain was obtained from a study of tissue T cells after allogeneic stem cell transplantation. The data were produced by immunoSEQ multiplex PCR, yet TCRdb's version contains in-frame clones alone and is incomplete. The sample carries about 26,000 clones, about 90% recorded once. The CDR3 contains 16 residues. The germline V gene encodes CDR1 SGHRS and CDR2 YFSETQ. The trim removed 4 bases at V and 4 bases at J, leaving 7 bases unmatched. The gene calls are TRBV5-1 and TRBJ2-5; 13 positions agree with TRBD2. The TCR comes from a male donor at least 60 years old who later had graft-versus-host disease after an allogeneic stem cell transplant. The sequences come from blood, collected before transplantation. The CDR3 is CASSVGLAGERETQYF. CDR3 coding DNA: TGCGCCAGCAGCGTCGGACTAGCGGGAGAGCGAGAGACCCAGTACTTC.